Below, one TCR beta chain is given with its context. Its antigen is unidentified. Each CDR3 protein gets one entry after TCRdb re-called the RT-PCR reads with MiXCR. This table has about half a million distinct CDR3 sequences, roughly 25% appearing once. This entry comes from a study of response to subunit inactivated influenza vaccine. Whole-study findings and limits: It was suggested by the authors that few new T cells are recruited by each seasonal influenza vaccination.

The sequences come from CD4+ T cells sorted from PBMCs, collected 5 days after vaccination. This sequence was found in a man aged 50 to 60 who received an inactivated influenza vaccine.

The CDR3 region has the DNA TGTGCCAGCAGAGGCAGGAGCGACTATGGCTACACCTTC. Amino acids: CASRGRSDYGYTF. The chain combines TRBV12-3 or TRBV12-4 with TRBJ1-2; D unresolved. This CDR3 is built from 13 residues. V was shortened by 6 bases and J by 3 bases, with 11 bases between the two germline ends.